This T cell receptor beta chain was identified in a study of OX40 agonist ivuxolimab in advanced cancers. Study background: Three patients got partial responses; one had hepatocellular carcinoma and two had cutaneous melanoma.

This CDR3 has 15 amino acids. The germline CDR1 and CDR2 sequences are LNHNV and YYDKDF (reference sequence). Trimming cost V 1 base and J 3 bases; bases outside gene matches: 3. The assay was immunoSEQ multiplex PCR, and TCRdb's table has in-frame clones only and misses some. Here the sample spans tens of thousands of clones, about 91% being singletons. The specimen was CD4+ or CD8+ T cells sorted from blood, collected in a trial of the OX40 agonist ivuxolimab. The chain has TRBV15 and TRBJ2-7; 10 positions agree with TRBD1. The source is an adult with an advanced solid tumor such as melanoma, head and neck, liver or kidney cancer. CDR3 sequence: CATSRGGDRGYEQYF. In DNA, the CDR3 is TGTGCCACCAGCAGAGGAGGGGACAGGGGCTACGAGCAGTACTTC.